These 10 T cell receptor beta chains came from one sample sequenced in a study of CD8 T cells in ankylosing spondylitis. One entry per CDR3 protein results from TCRdb running MiXCR on the 5' RACE reads. This sample has 250,000 to 350,000 distinct CDR3 sequences, with 15% to 20% found just once. The specimen was blood, either unsorted or a sorted T cell fraction (not recorded which). These receptors all stem from a male donor with ankylosing spondylitis or in good health (not recorded which).

The chain combines TRBV28 with TRBJ2-5; TRBD1 agrees at 7 bases. V shed 1 base and J 7 bases; nucleotides not matched to a gene: 6. Germline CDR1 reads MDHEN; CDR2 reads SYDVKM. The CDR3 spans 14 residues. CDR3 region: CASSLLKGAGTQYF. Written as DNA, the CDR3 is TGTGCCAGCAGTTTATTGAAGGGGGCTGGGACCCAGTACTTC.

This clonotype was found a few times. The V gene is TRBV6-4, the J gene TRBJ2-1; TRBD2 might be the D (6 bases). CDR1 MRHNA and CDR2 SNTAGT come from the germline V gene. The CDR3 has 14 residues. V lost 7 bases to trimming and J lost 8 bases, with 18 bases between them. The CDR3, as DNA: TGTGCCAGCAAGAAGGAGGGCGGAATGGATGAGCAGTTCTTC. Encoded protein: CASKKEGGMDEQFF.

The rearrangement links TRBV6-2 or TRBV6-3 to TRBJ2-7; a weak D match, TRBD2 (6 bases). CDR1 and CDR2 from the germline V gene are MNHEY and SVGEGT. Trimming took 2 bases from V and 0 from J, leaving 14 bases between them. CDR3 size: 16 residues. The CDR3 protein is CASSYLLARSSYEQYV. The DNA for the CDR3 is TGTGCCAGCAGTTACCTTCTAGCGAGGAGCTCCTACGAGCAGTACGTC.

At least ten counts were recorded for this clonotype. The chain carries TRBV20-1 and TRBJ2-1, with D perhaps assigned TRBD1 or TRBD2 (5 bases each). The germline V and J ends were trimmed by 3 bases and 10 bases, with 19 bases remaining between them. Germline CDR1 and CDR2: DFQATT and SNEGSKA (reference sequence). CDR3 length equals 14 residues. The CDR3 DNA follows: TGCAGTGCTAGTAGTCAGGGAGTCTACGGGGAGCAGTTCTTC. Translating it yields CSASSQGVYGEQFF.

The sample holds many counts of this clonotype. The V call is TRBV11-1, the J call TRBJ2-2, with 8 bases fitting TRBD1. CDR3 length: 17 residues. Germline loops: CDR1 SGHAT, CDR2 FQDESV (reference sequence). V lost 6 bases to trimming and J lost 2 bases; unmatched junction nucleotides: 11. CDR3 sequence: CASSSGTGPSNTGELFF. The CDR3 nucleotides are TGTGCCAGCAGTTCCGGGACAGGACCGTCAAACACCGGGGAGCTGTTTTTT.

This clonotype was detected a few times. The CDR3, as DNA: TGTGCCAGCAGCGTAGCGGTGAGAGGCCTCGATAATGAGCAGTTCTTC. Protein product: CASSVAVRGLDNEQFF. The gene calls are TRBV9 and TRBJ2-1; D uncertain. Germline V gene lookup returns CDR1 SGDLS and CDR2 YYNGEE. There are 16 residues in the CDR3. The V and J ends lost 0 bases and 7 bases respectively, with 17 bases between them.

The CDR3, as DNA: TGTGCCAGCAGTTTAGATTTTATGGGACAGGGGGACACCGGGGAGCTGTTTTTT. Protein product: CASSLDFMGQGDTGELFF. This chain uses TRBV12-3 or TRBV12-4 with TRBJ2-2; 11 positions agree with TRBD1. This CDR3 region has 18 residues. The trim removed 1 base at V and 3 bases at J, leaving 7 bases unmatched.

Ten or more counts support this clonotype. V usage is TRBV7-3 and J usage is TRBJ2-3; perhaps TRBD2 as D (5 bases). V lost 5 bases, J lost 2 bases, and 8 bases lay in between. The CDR3 contains 13 residues. In germline, CDR1 is SGHTA, CDR2 FQGTGA. The CDR3 DNA follows: TGTGCCAGCAGCGTGACTAACACAGATACGCAGTATTTT. Its protein is CASSVTNTDTQYF.

This clonotype was detected ten times or more. The CDR3 does not close with the conserved phenylalanine or tryptophan, likely indicating a read error. Because the CDR3's place on the DNA is in doubt, the DNA is left out and the CDR3 is given as listed by TCRdb. The chain recombines TRBV5-1 with TRBJ2-5; TRBD1 is taken as the D call from the table, unchecked against the DNA. The CDR3 spans 13 residues, counting both ends. Germline CDR1 SGHRS, CDR2 YFSETQ. CDR3 protein: CASSPGTGLGKEL.

This clonotype occurred a few times. The V and J genes are TRBV27 and TRBJ2-7; possibly TRBD2 for D (7 bases). Germline CDR1 reads MNHEY; CDR2 reads SMNVEV (reference sequence). V was pared by 2 bases and J by 3 bases, with 17 bases between. The CDR3 runs to 16 residues. For the CDR3, the DNA is TGTGCCAGCAGTTTAAGGGGGGGGCCTTCGTACTACGAGCAGTACGTC. It encodes CASSLRGGPSYYEQYV.